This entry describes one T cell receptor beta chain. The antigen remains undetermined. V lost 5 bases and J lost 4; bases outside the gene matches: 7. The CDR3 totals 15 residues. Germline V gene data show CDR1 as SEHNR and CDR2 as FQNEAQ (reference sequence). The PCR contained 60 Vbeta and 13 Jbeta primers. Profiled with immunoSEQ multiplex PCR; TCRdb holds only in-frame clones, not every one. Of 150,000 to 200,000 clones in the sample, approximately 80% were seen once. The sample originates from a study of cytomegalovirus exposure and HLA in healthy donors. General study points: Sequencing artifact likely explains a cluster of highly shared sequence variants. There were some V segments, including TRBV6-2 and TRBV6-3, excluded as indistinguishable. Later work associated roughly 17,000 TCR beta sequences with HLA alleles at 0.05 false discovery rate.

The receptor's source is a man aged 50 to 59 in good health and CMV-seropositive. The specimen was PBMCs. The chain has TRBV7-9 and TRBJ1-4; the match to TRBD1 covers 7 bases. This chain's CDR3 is CASSPRTGYNEKLFF. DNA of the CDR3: TGTGCCAGCAGCCCACGGACAGGTTATAATGAAAAACTGTTTTTT.